This is a list of T cell receptor beta chains from one sample in a study of post-analysis software for immune sequencing data. TCRdb re-called the PCR reads through MiXCR, storing one row per CDR3 protein. The sample has under 200,000 distinct CDR3 sequences; 29% are singletons. Input material: blood. The receptors stem from a girl aged 2-17 years with multiple sclerosis. CDR3s include the opening cysteine and the closing phenylalanine or tryptophan. Each record gives: J gene, D gene, clone size, V gene, CDR3 DNA, CDR3 protein. A D gene is named only where the DNA matches it firmly. Clone size is given for some rows only: seen once, a few or many times, or a class if the clone is expanded.

TRBJ2-3	.	few	TRBV7-9	TGTGCCAGCAGCTCCCCGACTGGGGATACGCAGTATTTT	CASSSPTGDTQYF
TRBJ2-7	TRBD2	.	TRBV28	TGTGCCAGTAGAGCGGGGGACCCCCGTTCCTACGAGCAGTACTTC	CASRAGDPRSYEQYF
TRBJ2-3	.	.	TRBV29-1	TGCAGCGTAGACCTGACTAGCCCCCAGGGGACGCAGTATTTT	CSVDLTSPQGTQYF
TRBJ2-1	TRBD2	many	TRBV7-2	TGTGCCAGCAGTCCCCGGGCCGGGACTAGCTTCAATGAGCAGTTCTTC	CASSPRAGTSFNEQFF
TRBJ1-2	.	many	TRBV28	TGTGCCAGCAGTTTCGGGGTTAACTATGGCTACACCTTC	CASSFGVNYGYTF
TRBJ2-5	.	few	TRBV5-1	TGCGCCAGCAGCATCACCCCAGTGGGGCAAGAGACCCAGTACTTC	CASSITPVGQETQYF
TRBJ2-1	.	few	TRBV20-1	TGCAGTGCCCCTCCCTCCCACAATGAGCAGTTCTTC	CSAPPSHNEQFF
TRBJ1-2	.	many	TRBV12-3/TRBV12-4	TGTGCCAGCAGTCAATCTAATATAGGCTACACCTTC	CASSQSNIGYTF
TRBJ2-2	TRBD1	.	TRBV2	TGTGCCAGCCGAGGGCAGGGGGCGGCCGGGGAGCTGTTTTTT	CASRGQGAAGELFF
TRBJ2-3	.	.	TRBV12-3/TRBV12-4	TGTGCCAGCAGGCCCCGTACTGGCACAGATACGCAGTATTTT	CASRPRTGTDTQYF
TRBJ1-3	.	.	TRBV10-3	TGTGCCATCAATCAAGGGGTCTCTGGAAACACCATATATTTT	CAINQGVSGNTIYF
TRBJ2-7	TRBD1	.	TRBV5-1	TGCGCCAGCAGCGACTCCCGGGACAGGGGCTACGGGCAGTACTTC	CASSDSRDRGYGQYF
TRBJ1-5	TRBD1	.	TRBV19	TGTGCCAGTATCACACCGGGACAGGGGAATCAGCCCCAGCATTTT	CASITPGQGNQPQHF
TRBJ2-5	TRBD2	many	TRBV28	TGTGCCAGCAGTATAACCGGGACTAGCGGACCTCTCAGCCTCTTCAGGCAGTACTTC	CASSITGTSGPLSLFRQYF
TRBJ2-2	.	few	TRBV20-1	TGCAGTGCTAGCGATTGGGGGGGACACACAAACACCGGGGAGCTGTTTTTT	CSASDWGGHTNTGELFF
TRBJ1-5	TRBD1	.	TRBV12-3/TRBV12-4	TGTGCCAGCAGTTTACCCTCCGGGACAGGGGGCCGGCCCCAGCATTTT	CASSLPSGTGGRPQHF
TRBJ1-1	.	few	TRBV29-1	TGCAGCGTTCAAGGGCAGGCAAGACCAGGACCTGAAGCTTTCTTT	CSVQGQARPGPEAFF
TRBJ2-1	TRBD2	.	TRBV20-1	TGCAGTGCTAGAACTAGCGGAACCTACAATGAGCAGTTCTTC	CSARTSGTYNEQFF
TRBJ1-2	TRBD1	many	TRBV12-3/TRBV12-4	TGTGCCAGCAGTTTAGGGACAGGGGGCGCGGGTTATGGCTACACCTTC	CASSLGTGGAGYGYTF
TRBJ1-1	.	.	TRBV6-1	TGTGCCAGCAGTCTTCGACCGCGGGACACTGAAGCTTTCTTT	CASSLRPRDTEAFF
TRBJ2-2	TRBD1	few	TRBV4-1	TGCGCCAGCAGCCAAGATGGGCAGGGGGCTGGCACCGGGGAGCTGTTTTTT	CASSQDGQGAGTGELFF
TRBJ1-2	TRBD1	.	TRBV7-9	TGTGCCAGCAGCAGACGGGACAGAAACTATGGCTACACCTTC	CASSRRDRNYGYTF
TRBJ2-1	.	many	TRBV6-6	TGTGCCAGCAGTTACTCGTCCTGGGGAGACTCCTACAATGAGCAGTTCTTC	CASSYSSWGDSYNEQFF
TRBJ1-6	.	few	TRBV7-9	TGTGCCAGCAGCTTCGGGAGGGGCGAGGATTCACCCCCCCACTTT	CASSFGRGEDSPPHF
TRBJ2-7	TRBD2	.	TRBV5-1	TGCGCCAGCAGCTTGGCGGCTAGCGGGACCAACTACGAGCAGTACTTC	CASSLAASGTNYEQYF
TRBJ2-1	TRBD2	.	TRBV7-2	TGTGCCAGCAGCTTTCGCGGGGGGGGCTCCTACAATGAGCAGTTCTTC	CASSFRGGGSYNEQFF
TRBJ2-2	.	.	TRBV28	TGTGCCAGCAGTCCCCCTGGGGGGACCGGGGAGCTGTTTTTT	CASSPPGGTGELFF
TRBJ1-6	.	.	TRBV3-1	TGTGCCAGCAACCTGGCAGGGACGGGGAATTCACCCCTCCACTTT	CASNLAGTGNSPLHF
TRBJ1-1	TRBD1	many	TRBV12-3/TRBV12-4	TGTGCCAGCACCCCCTGGACAGGGTTGAATAAGTACACTGAAGCTTTCTTT	CASTPWTGLNKYTEAFF
TRBJ1-1	TRBD1	.	TRBV3-1	TGTGCCAGCAGCTTCAGGACAGGGGGCTCTGAAGCTTTCTTT	CASSFRTGGSEAFF
TRBJ2-7	.	many	TRBV20-1	TGCAGTGTTTACGGGAGATACTACGAGCAGTACTTC	CSVYGRYYEQYF
TRBJ2-4	TRBD2	many	TRBV12-3/TRBV12-4	TGTGCCAGCAGCAGACTAGCGGGCCGGGAGCAGTACTTC	CASSRLAGREQYF
TRBJ2-4	TRBD1	.	TRBV6-5	TGTGCCAGCAGTTACGACAGGGGGCCGGCCGAGGGCATTCAGTACTTC	CASSYDRGPAEGIQYF
TRBJ2-7	.	many	TRBV10-3	TGTGCCATCGGGACAATGCGATCCGAGCAGTACTTC	CAIGTMRSEQYF
TRBJ2-1	.	.	TRBV2	TGTGCCAGCAGAGAGTACAATGAGCAGTTCTTC	CASREYNEQFF
TRBJ2-7	TRBD2	.	TRBV5-1	TGCGCCAGCAGCTTCGACGGGAGGGTATACAATGAGCAGTACTTC	CASSFDGRVYNEQYF
TRBJ2-7	.	many	TRBV20-1	TGCAGTGCTAGAGATCGCTTGGCGGGTCATTACGAGCAGTACTTC	CSARDRLAGHYEQYF
TRBJ2-7	TRBD2	.	TRBV4-2	TGTGCCAGCAGCCAAGCGGCGGGGGATACCTACGAGCAGTACTTC	CASSQAAGDTYEQYF
TRBJ2-2	TRBD2	.	TRBV5-1	TGCGCCAGCAGCTTTAGCGGGGGCCGGACCGGGGAGCTGTTTTTT	CASSFSGGRTGELFF
TRBJ1-4	.	.	TRBV29-1	TGCAGCGTTGGATCCGGCAGTTACAATGAAAAACTGTTTTTT	CSVGSGSYNEKLFF
TRBJ2-3	.	few	TRBV11-2	TGTGCCAGCAGGACCACAGATACGCAGTATTTT	CASRTTDTQYF
TRBJ2-7	.	many	TRBV20-1	TGCAGTGCTAGACACCCTTTGCGAGCGGCCACCTACGAGCAGTACTTC	CSARHPLRAATYEQYF
TRBJ2-3	.	once	TRBV5-1	TGCGCCTGCAGCTTGAGGGCGGGAAGAGATACGCAGTATTTT	CACSLRAGRDTQYF
TRBJ2-3	TRBD2	few	TRBV11-2	TGTGCCAGCAGCGCTACTAGCGGGGGGGGCGTTACAGATACGCAGTATTTT	CASSATSGGGVTDTQYF
TRBJ1-5	TRBD1	.	TRBV6-4	TGTGCCAGCAGTGTCCGGACAGGCCTGTTTGATCAGCCCCAGCATTTT	CASSVRTGLFDQPQHF
TRBJ1-2	TRBD1	.	TRBV4-2	TGTGCCAGCAGCCCAGGACAGGGCGTGGACTATGGCTACACCTTC	CASSPGQGVDYGYTF
TRBJ2-1	TRBD1	few	TRBV6-1	TGTGCCAGCTCCCCCGGACAGGGGGCGGTCAATGAGCAGTTCTTC	CASSPGQGAVNEQFF
TRBJ1-5	.	.	TRBV10-3	TGTGCCATCCTCATTCGGACGTGGCAGCCCCAGCATTTT	CAILIRTWQPQHF
TRBJ1-2	.	few	TRBV30	TGTGCCTGGAGTGTTGACGGGGTCTATGGCTACACCTTC	CAWSVDGVYGYTF
TRBJ2-3	.	few	TRBV12-3/TRBV12-4	TGTGCCAGCAGTTTTTCGAGGGCGGGGGATACGCAGTATTTT	CASSFSRAGDTQYF